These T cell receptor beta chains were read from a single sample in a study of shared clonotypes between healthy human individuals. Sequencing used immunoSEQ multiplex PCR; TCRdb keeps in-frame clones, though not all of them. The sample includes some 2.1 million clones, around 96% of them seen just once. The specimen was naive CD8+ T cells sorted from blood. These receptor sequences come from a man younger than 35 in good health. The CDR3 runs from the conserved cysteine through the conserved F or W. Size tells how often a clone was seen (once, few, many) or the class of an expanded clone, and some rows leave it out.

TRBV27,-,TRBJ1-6,CASSPTPYNSPLHF
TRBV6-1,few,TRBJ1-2,CASSERGAGYGYTF
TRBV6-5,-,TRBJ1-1,CASSYALNTEAFF
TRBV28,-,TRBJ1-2,CASSFGQGTYGYTF
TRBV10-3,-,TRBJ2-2,CATQNVGLTNTGELFF
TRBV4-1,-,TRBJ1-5,CASSHHLAGNQPQHF
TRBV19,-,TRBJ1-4,CASSIKDEKLFF
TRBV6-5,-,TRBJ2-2,CASSYSTAITGELFF
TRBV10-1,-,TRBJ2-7,CASRRYRGNYEQYF
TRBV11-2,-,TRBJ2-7,CASSLPSTGTYEQYF
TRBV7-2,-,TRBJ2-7,CASSLGVGPRGYEQYF
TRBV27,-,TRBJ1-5,CASSLGGDQPQHF
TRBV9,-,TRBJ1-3,CASSVEQGNTIYF
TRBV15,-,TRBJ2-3,CATTAGGLDTQYF
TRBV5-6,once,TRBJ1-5,CASSWGLSNQPQHF
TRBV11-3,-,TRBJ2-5,CASGTGSIGTQYF
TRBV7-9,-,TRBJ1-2,CASSLGGGDANYGYTF
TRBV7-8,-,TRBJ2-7,CASSLETLYEQYF
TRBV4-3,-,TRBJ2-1,CASSQALGVYEQFF
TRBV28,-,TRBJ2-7,CASSKDSPYEQYF
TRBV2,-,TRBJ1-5,CASSETGQGWETNQPQHF
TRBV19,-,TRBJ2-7,CASSPLPTSSYEQYF
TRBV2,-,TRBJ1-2,CASSEMDRGFGGYTF
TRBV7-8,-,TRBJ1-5,CASSLALGGREPQHF
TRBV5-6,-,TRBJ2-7,CASSLMSGRVNEQYF
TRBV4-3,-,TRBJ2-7,CASSQDAQTYEQYF
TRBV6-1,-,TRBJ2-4,CASSEWTGGTKNIQYF
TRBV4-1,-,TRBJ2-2,CASSQRLAGVDTGELFF
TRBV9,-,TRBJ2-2,CASSPWEVIPNTGELFF
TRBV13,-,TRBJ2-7,CASSSPGLATEQYF
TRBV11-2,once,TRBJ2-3,CASSLTGLETDTQYF
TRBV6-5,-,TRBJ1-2,CASSYSGGPQGYTF
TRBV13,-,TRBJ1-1,CASNAGDNNAEAFF
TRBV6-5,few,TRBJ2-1,CASSYGAYNEQFF
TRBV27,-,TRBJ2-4,CASSPGLVIAKNIQYF
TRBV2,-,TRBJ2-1,CASSVGLASSYNEQFF
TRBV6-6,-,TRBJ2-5,CASSSRPGGSQETQYF
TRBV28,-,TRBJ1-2,CASSSPIGTASLDYGYTF
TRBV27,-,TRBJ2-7,CASSYGTGGGYEQYF
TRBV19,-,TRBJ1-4,CASSDGKLFF
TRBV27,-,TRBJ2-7,CASSPSLSYEQYF
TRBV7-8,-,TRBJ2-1,CASSVDRDSYNEQFF
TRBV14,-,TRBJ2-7,CASSPSGRRPGEQYF
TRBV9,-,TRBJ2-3,CASSVEGNWDNTDTQYF
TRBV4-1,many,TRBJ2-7,CASSQPSTGSEQYF